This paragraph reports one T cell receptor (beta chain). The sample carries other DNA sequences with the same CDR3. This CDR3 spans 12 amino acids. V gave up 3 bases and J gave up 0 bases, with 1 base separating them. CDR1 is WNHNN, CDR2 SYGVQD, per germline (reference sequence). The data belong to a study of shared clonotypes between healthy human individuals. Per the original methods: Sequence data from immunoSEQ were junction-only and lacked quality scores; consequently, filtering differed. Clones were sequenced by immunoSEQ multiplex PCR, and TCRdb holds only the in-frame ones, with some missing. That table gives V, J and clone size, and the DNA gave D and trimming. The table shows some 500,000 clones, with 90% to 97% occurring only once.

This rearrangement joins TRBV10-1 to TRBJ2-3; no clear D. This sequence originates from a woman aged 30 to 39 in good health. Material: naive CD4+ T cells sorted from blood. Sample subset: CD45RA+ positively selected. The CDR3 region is CASSESTDTQYF. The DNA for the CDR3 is TGCGCCAGCAGTGAAAGCACAGATACGCAGTATTTT.